This T cell receptor beta chain was observed in a study of blood T cell repertoires in COVID-19. TCRdb's copy holds only in-frame clones and misses some; the assay was immunoSEQ multiplex PCR. Among around 170,000 clones listed, about 90% were seen once. Cohort placement rested on clinical history that participants reported themselves. The CDR3 spans 14 residues. Between the trimmed V and J ends, which lost 3 bases and 1 base, there was a span of 8 bases. Germline CDR1 and CDR2: KGHSH and LQKENI. The receptor comes from a woman between 50 and 59 years old who had recovered from COVID-19. J is TRBJ2-3 and V is TRBV18; no clear D. Specimen: PBMCs or T cells enriched from blood (not recorded which). The CDR3 reads CASSPPERTDTQYF. Here the CDR3 DNA reads TGTGCCAGCTCACCCCCGGAGCGCACAGATACGCAGTATTTT.